This T cell receptor (beta chain) was profiled in a study of T cell changes during pregnancy in multiple sclerosis. V lost 5 bases and J 5 bases, leaving 22 bases between the germline ends. Germline CDR1 and CDR2: MNHEY and SMNVEV (reference sequence). The CDR3 extends over 17 amino acids. Repertoires were generated with immunoSEQ multiplex PCR, while TCRdb's copy carries only in-frame clones and drops some. The repertoire includes over 80,000 clones, 75% to 95% of them detected once, and 0.7% to 0.9% sits in the top ten. The sample here was peripheral blood, taken in the second trimester of pregnancy. The clonotype was recovered from a female donor in good health, enrolled as a control in a pregnancy study. The V gene is TRBV27, the J gene TRBJ1-5, with D possibly being TRBD1 (5 bases). CDR3 DNA: TGTGCCAGCAGTCCCTCGGGAGGGACCCTTATCGATCAGCCCCAGCATTTT. Protein sequence: CASSPSGGTLIDQPQHF.